The rows below give T cell receptor beta chains drawn from one sample of a study of blood T cell repertoires in COVID-19. TCRdb keeps only in-frame clones here, not all; method: immunoSEQ multiplex PCR. The sample lists approximately 99,000 clones; 79% were seen once. The specimen was peripheral blood. The receptors originated from a woman over 75 with active or convalescent COVID-19. The CDR3 runs from the conserved cysteine through the conserved F or W. A D gene is named only where the DNA matches it firmly. Expanded clones get a size class; other rows say once, few or many, or leave the size out.

CDR3 | DNA | J | size | D | V
CASSPRAVGGDTQYF | TGTGCCAGCTCACCAAGGGCAGTAGGGGGAGATACGCAGTATTTT | TRBJ2-3 | NA | NA | TRBV18
CSAEDIEAFF | TGCAGTGCTGAGGACATTGAAGCTTTCTTT | TRBJ1-1 | few | NA | TRBV20-1
CASSLGDRPFRGYTF | TGTGCCAGCAGCTTGGGAGACAGGCCCTTTAGGGGCTACACCTTC | TRBJ1-2 | NA | NA | TRBV5-4
CASSLDRFPTGELFF | TGTGCCAGCTCACTTGACAGGTTCCCCACCGGGGAGCTGTTTTTT | TRBJ2-2 | NA | NA | TRBV18
CASKLQGTQNIQYF | TGTGCCAGCAAACTTCAGGGGACCCAAAACATTCAGTACTTC | TRBJ2-4 | NA | NA | TRBV27
CASSNEPGQTNEKLFF | TGTGCCAGCAGCAACGAACCGGGACAGACTAATGAAAAACTGTTTTTT | TRBJ1-4 | NA | TRBD1 | TRBV5-4
CASSLDGGGHGELFF | TGCGCCAGCAGCTTGGACGGGGGAGGGCACGGGGAGCTGTTTTTT | TRBJ2-2 | NA | TRBD2 | TRBV5-1
CASSVAIGTAPNTGELFF | TGTGCCAGCAGCGTAGCTATCGGAACAGCACCGAACACCGGGGAGCTGTTTTTT | TRBJ2-2 | NA | NA | TRBV9
CASSPTSGIGETQYF | TGTGCCAGTAGTCCTACCAGCGGGATTGGAGAGACCCAGTACTTC | TRBJ2-5 | NA | TRBD2 | TRBV19
CASSLMVAATNEQFF | TGTGCCAGCAGCTTAATGGTAGCGGCAACTAATGAGCAGTTCTTC | TRBJ2-1 | NA | NA | TRBV5-1